This passage covers 22 T cell receptor beta chains from one sample sequenced in a study of T cells in localized non-small cell lung cancer (TCRdb year 2020). Receptor amplification or capture employed the immunoSEQ multiplex PCR assay. Imported from immuneACCESS, the table was reduced by TCRdb to in-frame sequences with V and J called. These copies leave out some clones; in studies compared against another copy, an unresolved V gene accounts for under half, and the cause of the remainder is not known. The sample records around 140,000 clones, more than 80% of which are singletons. The ten largest clones take up approximately 1.5% of the sample. Specimen: peripheral blood, collected before any cancer treatment. These receptors were collected from a female donor older than 55 with stage I lung adenocarcinoma.

This clone was seen a single time. This CDR3 reads CASSPSLTGSTGELFF. CDR3 sequence (DNA): TGTGCCAGCAGCCCCTCTCTCACCGGGAGCACCGGGGAGCTGTTTTTT. This chain joins TRBV7-3 and TRBJ2-2; a possible D gene is TRBD2 (6 bases). The germline V gene encodes CDR1 SGHTA and CDR2 FQGTGA. The V gene lost 5 bases and the J gene lost 4 bases, with 17 bases spanning the gap. CDR3 length: 16 amino acids.

In this sample, this clone turned up a few times. V is TRBV4-1 and J is TRBJ1-4; D is ambiguous. The CDR3 is made up of 12 amino acids. V lost 1 base and J lost 7, with 4 bases in between. The germline gives CDR1 MGHRA, CDR2 YSYEKL. CDR3 region: CASSQGTEKLFF. The CDR3 DNA reads as TGCGCCAGCAGCCAAGGTACTGAAAAACTGTTTTTT.

In its sample, this clone was seen once. This rearrangement joins TRBV11-2 to TRBJ2-1, with a possible D match to TRBD2 (6 bases). V lost 1 base, J lost 8 bases, and 12 bases lay in between. The CDR3 length is 14 residues. Germline V CDR1 and CDR2: SGHAT, FQNNGV. DNA of the CDR3: TGTGCCAGCAGCTTAGCCCCTAGCGTCTATGAGCAGTTCTTC. Encoded protein: CASSLAPSVYEQFF.

The chain links TRBV6-1 to TRBJ1-4; perhaps TRBD1 as D (5 bases). V lost 7 bases and J lost 6, with 15 bases in between. This CDR3 region has 14 residues. Germline V gives CDR1 MNHNS, CDR2 SASEGT. CDR3 in amino acids: CASTPAPGHEKLFF. As DNA, the CDR3 is TGTGCCAGCACCCCGGCCCCGGGGCATGAAAAACTGTTTTTT.

The rearrangement joins TRBV6-1 to TRBJ2-1, with 10 bases fitting TRBD2. The CDR3 contains 13 residues. Germline trimming cut 6 bases from V and 7 bases from J; bases unmatched to any gene: 3. CDR1 and CDR2 from the germline V gene are MNHNS and SASEGT. The CDR3 nucleotides read TGTGCCAGCAGGGCTAGCGGGAGTAATGAGCAGTTCTTC. This encodes CASRASGSNEQFF.

The chain recombines TRBV7-2 with TRBJ2-1; 9 nucleotides match TRBD2. The CDR3 runs to 14 residues. V shed 7 bases, J shed 5 bases, and the junction held 6 bases outside the gene matches. Germline V gives CDR1 SGHTA, CDR2 FQGNSA. CDR3 region: CASTRTSDHNEQFF. As DNA, the CDR3 is TGTGCCAGCACGCGGACTAGCGACCACAATGAGCAGTTCTTC.

This clone was seen a single time. The genes are TRBV27 and TRBJ2-1; D is unresolved. In germline, CDR1 is MNHEY, CDR2 SMNVEV (reference sequence). The CDR3 runs to 12 residues. With 2 bases removed from V and 10 bases from J, the gap between germline ends came to 9 bases. The CDR3 is CASSLNSREQFF. As DNA, the CDR3 is TGTGCCAGCAGTTTAAATTCCAGGGAGCAGTTCTTC.

The J gene is TRBJ2-7, the V gene TRBV4-2; TRBD1 aligns across 8 bases. Germline V gene data show CDR1 as LGHNA and CDR2 as YNFKEQ. J gave up 4 bases and V 1 base, and 12 bases lay outside the gene matches. There are 17 residues in the CDR3. The CDR3 loop is CASSQVKTSGTGYEQYF. The CDR3 DNA sequence: TGTGCCAGCAGCCAAGTCAAGACTAGTGGGACAGGTTACGAGCAGTACTTC.

This chain uses TRBV5-1 with TRBJ2-2; either TRBD1 or TRBD2 may supply D (5 bases each). This CDR3 has 14 residues. Germline assignment: CDR1 SGHRS and CDR2 YFSETQ. The V end was cut by 4 bases, the J end by 5 bases, with 12 bases between. CDR3 in DNA: TGCGCCAGCAGCCAGGGTTGGGAGACCGGGGAGCTGTTTTTT. Amino acid sequence: CASSQGWETGELFF.

The chain combines TRBV15 with TRBJ1-4; D remains ambiguous. The CDR3 contains 15 residues. In germline, CDR1 is LNHNV, CDR2 YYDKDF (reference sequence). V lost 5 bases, J lost 7 bases, and 17 bases lay in between. For the CDR3, the DNA is TGTGCCACCAGCCGACTGAGAGAGGAGGGTGAAAAACTGTTTTTT. It yields the protein CATSRLREEGEKLFF.

This sequence joins TRBV6-5 and TRBJ2-7; 7 nucleotides agree with TRBD1. The CDR3 loop spans 13 amino acids. CDR1 is MNHEY and CDR2 is SVGAGI in the germline V gene. Losses at the gene ends were 5 bases for V and 5 bases for J; bases not matched to a gene: 6. The CDR3 loop reads CASSQTGKNEQYF. The CDR3, as DNA: TGTGCCAGCAGTCAGACAGGGAAAAACGAGCAGTACTTC.

V is TRBV9 and J is TRBJ1-2; D perhaps matches TRBD1 (6 bases). This CDR3 has 14 amino acids. V was clipped by 4 bases and J by 3 bases, with 13 bases between them. Germline V gives CDR1 SGDLS, CDR2 YYNGEE. The DNA of the CDR3 is TGTGCCAGCAGCCCGGAGGGGGTACACTATGGCTACACCTTC. Its translation is CASSPEGVHYGYTF.

V is TRBV5-1 and J is TRBJ2-5; D might be TRBD1 (5 bases). The germline V and J ends were trimmed by 5 bases and 5 bases, with 10 bases remaining between them. Per the germline V gene, CDR1 is SGHRS and CDR2 is YFSETQ. CDR3 length equals 12 residues. The CDR3 reads CASSQGRETQYF. CDR3 nucleotides: TGCGCCAGCAGTCAGGGTCGGGAGACCCAGTACTTC.

The chain links TRBV7-3 to TRBJ2-4; a possible D gene is TRBD2 (6 bases). The CDR3 spans 15 residues. The germline CDR1 and CDR2 sequences are SGHTA and FQGTGA. The V gene lost 6 bases and the J gene lost 0 bases, with 12 bases spanning the gap. The CDR3 sequence is CASRTRRVAKNIQYF. CDR3 nucleotides: TGTGCCAGCAGAACGCGGAGGGTAGCCAAAAACATTCAGTACTTC. Full variable domain (missing parts from reference TRBV7-3 and TRBJ2-4): GAGVSQTPSNKVTEKGKYVELRCDPISGHTALYWYRQSLGQGPEFLIYFQGTGAADDSGLPNDRFFAVRPEGSVSTLKIQRTERGDSAVYLCASRTRRVAKNIQYFGAGTRLSVL.

The J gene is TRBJ2-7, the V gene TRBV29-1; D remains ambiguous. CDR3 size: 10 residues. Germline CDR1 SQVTM, CDR2 ANQGSEA. V was cut by 4 bases and J by 5 bases, with 6 bases left in between. CDR3 amino acids: CSVVYDEQYF. The CDR3 DNA sequence: TGCAGCGTTGTGTATGACGAGCAGTACTTC.

The chain employs TRBV6-1 and TRBJ1-2; TRBD1 matches at 7 bases. Germline V lookup: CDR1 MNHNS, CDR2 SASEGT. Losses at the gene ends were 5 bases for V and 4 bases for J; bases not matched to a gene: 1. This CDR3 region has 12 residues. CDR3 region: CASSPGGYGYTF. DNA for the CDR3: TGTGCCAGCAGTCCAGGGGGCTATGGCTACACCTTC.

The V gene is TRBV20-1, the J gene TRBJ2-1; D is uncertain. Germline V gene data show CDR1 as DFQATT and CDR2 as SNEGSKA (reference sequence). V was shortened by 2 bases and J by 10 bases, with 9 bases between the two germline ends. The CDR3 contains 11 residues. The CDR3 nucleotides read TGCAGTGCTAGAATCCCCATGGAGCAGTTCTTC. Translation: CSARIPMEQFF.

There are a few counts of this clone. Here the CDR3 reads CASSLGVAGGRYNEQFF. The DNA of the CDR3 is TGTGCCAGCAGCTTAGGGGTAGCGGGAGGGCGGTACAATGAGCAGTTCTTC. The gene calls are TRBV11-3 and TRBJ2-1; 11 positions match TRBD2. V dropped 1 base and J dropped 4; count of bases not matched to a gene: 6. This CDR3 spans 17 amino acids. Germline loops: CDR1 SGHNT, CDR2 YENEEA.

The J gene is TRBJ1-1, the V gene TRBV7-3; perhaps TRBD1 as D (5 bases). V dropped 4 bases and J dropped 4 bases, with 13 bases sitting between them. Looked up from germline, CDR1 is SGHTA and CDR2 is FQGTGA. CDR3 length: 14 amino acids. DNA for the CDR3: TGTGCCAGCAGCTCAACGGGGGGTGGCACTGAAGCTTTCTTT. Its protein is CASSSTGGGTEAFF.

The chain recombines TRBV4-2 with TRBJ2-1; 11 bases are shared with TRBD2. The CDR3 covers 15 residues. CDR1 is LGHNA and CDR2 is YNFKEQ in the germline V gene. The V and J ends lost 4 bases and 9 bases, in that order; junction bases with no gene match: 8. CDR3 region: CASSPGLAGGLEQFF. CDR3 sequence (DNA): TGTGCCAGCAGCCCCGGTCTAGCGGGAGGCCTTGAGCAGTTCTTC.

V is TRBV27 and J is TRBJ2-4; D gene ambiguous. The CDR3 sequence is 14 residues long. V shed 6 bases and J shed 6 bases, with 15 bases lying between them. CDR1 is MNHEY, CDR2 SMNVEV, per germline (reference sequence). CDR3: CASRRSTGGNIQYF. CDR3 DNA: TGTGCCAGCAGACGGTCAACGGGTGGAAACATTCAGTACTTC.

The V call is TRBV27, the J call TRBJ1-4, with D possibly matching TRBD1 (5 bases). CDR3 length: 17 amino acids. Germline CDR1 reads MNHEY; CDR2 reads SMNVEV (reference sequence). V lost 7 bases and J 5 bases, leaving 23 bases between the germline ends. Here the CDR3 DNA reads TGTGCCAGCACGATGGGACTGCGCCTTGAGAGGAATGAAAAACTGTTTTTT. Protein product: CASTMGLRLERNEKLFF.